The rows below give T cell receptor beta chains drawn from one sample of a study of cytomegalovirus exposure and HLA in healthy donors. The repertoire was sequenced with immunoSEQ multiplex PCR; TCRdb's copy has only in-frame clones and lacks some. The sample holds 150,000 to 200,000 clones; roughly 83% are singletons and the top ten take 1.6%. The sample taken for sequencing was PBMCs. All receptors derive from a woman between 45 and 60 years old in good health and CMV-seronegative. Both conserved end residues are part of each CDR3. Fields, in order: CDR3 protein, CDR3 DNA, D gene, J gene, V gene, clone size. D genes are given only for firm matches. Size is stated for part of the rows, as once, few or many counts, or as a class when the clone is expanded.

CASAGTGIYEQYF,TGTGCCAGCGCCGGGACAGGTATCTACGAGCAGTACTTC,TRBD1,TRBJ2-7,TRBV11-2,-
CASSQLGGAGHALFNVLTF,TGCGCCAGCAGCCAATTAGGGGGGGCGGGACACGCCTTATTCAACGTCCTGACTTTC,-,TRBJ2-6,TRBV4-1,-
CASRTSGSQETQYF,TGTGCCAGCAGGACTAGCGGTTCACAAGAGACCCAGTACTTC,TRBD2,TRBJ2-5,TRBV6-5,-
CASSFGGIGTRGYTF,TGTGCCAGCAGCTTCGGGGGGATTGGGACTCGAGGCTACACCTTC,-,TRBJ1-2,TRBV7-2,-
CASSLQATQNTGELFF,TGTGCCAGCAGCCTACAGGCTACCCAGAACACCGGGGAGCTGTTTTTT,-,TRBJ2-2,TRBV7-2,-
CASIPDRGGPYGYTF,TGTGCCAGCATCCCCGACAGGGGGGGACCCTATGGCTACACCTTC,TRBD1,TRBJ1-2,TRBV7-9,-
CASSFRTMTGELFF,TGTGCCAGCAGTTTTCGGACTATGACCGGGGAGCTGTTTTTT,-,TRBJ2-2,TRBV27,-
CASSQHRGLSGNTIYF,TGCGCCAGCAGCCAGCACAGGGGCCTCTCTGGAAACACCATATATTTT,TRBD1,TRBJ1-3,TRBV4-1,-
CASSTPAGEEAFF,TGTGCCAGCAGTACCCCTGCAGGGGAAGAAGCTTTCTTT,-,TRBJ1-1,TRBV6-5,-
CASSPFSIRGSMNTEAFF,TGTGCCAGCAGTCCATTCTCCATACGGGGGAGCATGAACACTGAAGCTTTCTTT,-,TRBJ1-1,TRBV27,-
CASTPGPEPYEQYF,TGTGCCAGCACCCCAGGGCCGGAACCCTACGAGCAGTACTTC,-,TRBJ2-7,TRBV7-9,-
CASSDRGGPNTF,TGTGCCAGCAGCGATAGGGGCGGCCCTAACACCTTC,-,TRBJ1-2,TRBV7-9,few
CASSEGPGLGKNTEAFF,TGTGCCAGCAGTGAAGGGCCAGGGCTTGGGAAGAACACTGAAGCTTTCTTT,-,TRBJ1-1,TRBV2,-
CASSVEGVNFGETQYF,TGTGCCAGCAGCGTAGAGGGGGTAAATTTCGGAGAGACCCAGTACTTC,-,TRBJ2-5,TRBV9,-
CASRGQGRGNEKLFF,TGTGCCAGCCGGGGCCAGGGGAGAGGGAATGAAAAACTGTTTTTT,-,TRBJ1-4,TRBV2,few
CASSLAVGGLANEKLFF,TGCGCCAGCAGCTTGGCCGTTGGGGGGTTGGCTAATGAAAAACTGTTTTTT,-,TRBJ1-4,TRBV5-1,-
CASSLPILARQDGTQYF,TGTGCCAGCTCATTGCCCATTCTAGCTCGACAGGATGGGACCCAGTACTTC,-,TRBJ2-5,TRBV18,-
CASRPDARRNQPQHF,TGTGCCAGCAGGCCGGACGCAAGGAGGAATCAGCCCCAGCATTTT,-,TRBJ1-5,TRBV28,few
CASSGSSGGTHNTGELFF,TGTGCCAGCAGTGGTTCAAGCGGGGGGACCCACAACACCGGGGAGCTGTTTTTT,TRBD2,TRBJ2-2,TRBV2,-
CASSLVLRGGELFF,TGTGCCAGCAGCTTGGTATTACGCGGTGGGGAGCTGTTTTTT,-,TRBJ2-2,TRBV5-8,-
CASSTRLYQEGYTF,TGTGCCAGCAGCACTAGACTCTACCAAGAGGGCTACACCTTC,-,TRBJ1-2,TRBV11-2,-
CASSVAGGGDTQYF,TGTGCCAGCAGTGTAGCGGGGGGTGGAGATACGCAGTATTTT,TRBD2,TRBJ2-3,TRBV6-1,-
CASSEGMSNQPQHF,TGTGCCAGCAGTGAGGGAATGAGCAATCAGCCCCAGCATTTT,-,TRBJ1-5,TRBV6-5,few
CASSNPRQDNYGYTF,TGTGCCAGCAGCAATCCCCGACAGGATAACTATGGCTACACCTTC,-,TRBJ1-2,TRBV21-1,-
CASSVWGDTGELFF,TGTGCCAGCAGCGTATGGGGAGACACCGGGGAGCTGTTTTTT,-,TRBJ2-2,TRBV9,-
CASSLDSLPQNIQYF,TGTGCCAGCAGTCTGGACAGCCTACCGCAAAACATTCAGTACTTC,-,TRBJ2-4,TRBV6-6,-
CASSDAGGAGNTEAFF,TGTGCCAGCAGTGATGCAGGGGGCGCCGGGAACACTGAAGCTTTCTTT,TRBD1,TRBJ1-1,TRBV2,few
CASSPTSDSLGAYGAFF,TGTGCCAGCAGCCCGACATCGGACAGCCTGGGGGCGTATGGGGCTTTCTTT,-,TRBJ1-1,TRBV7-2,-
CASSRERQGKIDVLTF,TGTGCCAGCTCACGAGAAAGACAGGGAAAGATTGACGTCCTGACTTTC,TRBD1,TRBJ2-6,TRBV18,-
CASSIGGGKPQHF,TGTGCCAGCAGTATTGGGGGGGGGAAGCCCCAGCATTTT,-,TRBJ1-5,TRBV2,-
CASSLRPEGEAFF,TGTGCCAGCAGTTTAAGGCCAGAGGGTGAAGCTTTCTTT,-,TRBJ1-1,TRBV27,-
CASSRATNEKLFF,TGTGCCAGCAGCCGGGCAACTAATGAAAAACTGTTTTTT,-,TRBJ1-4,TRBV7-2,-
CASSFTSGRGDTQYF,TGTGCCAGCAGCTTCACTAGCGGGAGAGGCGATACGCAGTATTTT,TRBD2,TRBJ2-3,TRBV7-3,-
CASSLGQANIYEQYF,TGTGCCAGCAGCTTGGGACAGGCGAACATCTACGAGCAGTACTTC,-,TRBJ2-7,TRBV5-5,-
CSPGRGPEAFF,TGCAGCCCAGGGCGGGGTCCTGAAGCTTTCTTT,-,TRBJ1-1,TRBV29-1,-
CATSIDRGHNEQFF,TGTGCCACCAGCATCGACAGGGGTCACAATGAGCAGTTCTTC,TRBD1,TRBJ2-1,TRBV15,once
CASSLVAKNYGYTF,TGTGCCAGCAGCTTAGTGGCAAAGAACTATGGCTACACCTTC,-,TRBJ1-2,TRBV7-9,-
CASSYRRGTGGGKLFF,TGTGCCAGCAGTTACCGTAGAGGGACAGGGGGAGGAAAACTGTTTTTT,TRBD1,TRBJ1-4,TRBV6-5,few
CASSFAGFRQPQHF,TGTGCCAGCAGCTTCGCAGGGTTTAGGCAGCCCCAGCATTTT,-,TRBJ1-5,TRBV7-2,-
CATGTSGRYEQFF,TGTGCCACCGGGACTAGCGGGAGATATGAGCAGTTCTTC,TRBD2,TRBJ2-1,TRBV6-5,once
CASSPQGLYTEAFF,TGTGCCAGCTCTCCCCAGGGGTTGTACACTGAAGCTTTCTTT,-,TRBJ1-1,TRBV18,few
CARTRYEQYF,TGTGCCAGGACTCGATACGAGCAGTACTTC,-,TRBJ2-7,TRBV19,-
CAFFKQKPAYEQYF,TGTGCTTTTTTCAAACAGAAGCCGGCATACGAGCAGTACTTC,-,TRBJ2-7,TRBV7-8,few
CASTRTGVIYEQYF,TGTGCCAGCACCAGGACAGGGGTTATCTACGAGCAGTACTTC,TRBD1,TRBJ2-7,TRBV7-2,once
CASSYSRTDGYTF,TGTGCCAGCAGTTACTCGAGGACAGATGGCTACACCTTC,-,TRBJ1-2,TRBV6-6,once
CASSPILTGELFF,TGTGCCAGCTCACCAATTCTGACCGGGGAGCTGTTTTTT,-,TRBJ2-2,TRBV18,-
CASGLAPAGGYTF,TGTGCTAGTGGTTTGGCACCGGCGGGTGGCTACACCTTC,-,TRBJ1-2,TRBV12-5,-
CSVVTARSSYEQYF,TGCAGCGTTGTGACGGCGAGGAGCTCCTACGAGCAGTACTTC,-,TRBJ2-7,TRBV29-1,-
CASSKTGGAGPADTQYF,TGTGCCAGCAGCAAAACAGGGGGCGCCGGTCCCGCAGATACGCAGTATTTT,TRBD1,TRBJ2-3,TRBV9,-
CASSLLGTGGNQPQHF,TGTGCCAGCAGCCTCCTCGGGACAGGGGGCAATCAGCCCCAGCATTTT,TRBD1,TRBJ1-5,TRBV6-6,-
CASSPTGATNEKLFF,TGTGCCAGCAGCCCTACAGGGGCAACTAATGAAAAACTGTTTTTT,TRBD1,TRBJ1-4,TRBV11-1,-
CSVVDPIRGQANTF,TGCAGCGTTGTAGACCCGATCCGTGGACAGGCAAACACCTTC,TRBD1,TRBJ1-2,TRBV29-1,-
CASQTGPFNSPLHF,TGTGCCAGCCAGACAGGGCCGTTTAATTCACCCCTCCACTTT,TRBD1,TRBJ1-6,TRBV28,-
CSVSGREAGELFF,TGCAGCGTTTCCGGGAGGGAAGCCGGGGAGCTGTTTTTT,TRBD2,TRBJ2-2,TRBV29-1,few